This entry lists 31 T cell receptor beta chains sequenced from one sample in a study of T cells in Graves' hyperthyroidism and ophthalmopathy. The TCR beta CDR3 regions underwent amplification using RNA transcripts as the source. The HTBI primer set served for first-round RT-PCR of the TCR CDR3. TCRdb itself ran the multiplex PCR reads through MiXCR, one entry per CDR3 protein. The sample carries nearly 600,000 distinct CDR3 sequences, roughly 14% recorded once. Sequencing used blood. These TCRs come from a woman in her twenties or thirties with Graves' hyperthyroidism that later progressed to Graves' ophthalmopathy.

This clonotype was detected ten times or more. The CDR3 DNA is TGTGCCAGCAGTTTGAGGGCGGGAGGTCTACGTGGGGCAGATACGCAGTATTTT. The encoded protein is CASSLRAGGLRGADTQYF. The chain is built from TRBV28 and TRBJ2-3; TRBD2 matches 8 bases. Germline V gene sequence: CDR1 MDHEN, CDR2 SYDVKM. The CDR3 extends over 18 amino acids. Losses at the gene ends were 3 bases for V and 4 bases for J; bases not matched to a gene: 15. Full variable domain (missing parts from reference TRBV28 and TRBJ2-3): DVKVTQSSRYLVKRTGEKVFLECVQDMDHENMFWYRQDPGLGLRLIYFSYDVKMKEKGDIPEGYSVSREKKERFSLILESASTNQTSMYLCASSLRAGGLRGADTQYFGPGTRLTVL.

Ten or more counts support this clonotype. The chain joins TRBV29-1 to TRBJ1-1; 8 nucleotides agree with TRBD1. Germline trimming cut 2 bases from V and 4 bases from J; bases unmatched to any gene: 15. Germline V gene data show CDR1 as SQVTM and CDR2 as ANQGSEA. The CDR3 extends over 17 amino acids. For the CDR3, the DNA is TGCAGCGTTGAAAGAGGACAGGGACGGCCGGGGGGCACTGAAGCTTTCTTT. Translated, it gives CSVERGQGRPGGTEAFF.

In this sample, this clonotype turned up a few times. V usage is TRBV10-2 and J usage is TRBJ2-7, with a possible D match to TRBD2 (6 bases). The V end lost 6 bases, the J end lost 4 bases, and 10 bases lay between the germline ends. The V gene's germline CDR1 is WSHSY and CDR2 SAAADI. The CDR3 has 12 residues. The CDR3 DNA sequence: TGCGCCAGCAGGTCGGGGGAATACGAGCAGTACTTC. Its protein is CASRSGEYEQYF.

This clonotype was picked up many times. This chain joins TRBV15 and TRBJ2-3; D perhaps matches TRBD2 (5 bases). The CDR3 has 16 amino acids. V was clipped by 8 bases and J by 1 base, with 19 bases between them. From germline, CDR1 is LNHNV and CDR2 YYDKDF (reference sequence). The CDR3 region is CATSPWLEGGTDTQYF. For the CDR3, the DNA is TGTGCCACCTCCCCGTGGCTCGAGGGAGGCACAGATACGCAGTATTTT.

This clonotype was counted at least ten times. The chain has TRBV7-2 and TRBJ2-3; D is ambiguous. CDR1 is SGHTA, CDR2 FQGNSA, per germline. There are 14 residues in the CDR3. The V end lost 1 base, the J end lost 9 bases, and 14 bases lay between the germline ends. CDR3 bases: TGTGCCAGCAGCTTAGGAGGTTCCCCAGGCACGCAGTATTTT. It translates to CASSLGGSPGTQYF.

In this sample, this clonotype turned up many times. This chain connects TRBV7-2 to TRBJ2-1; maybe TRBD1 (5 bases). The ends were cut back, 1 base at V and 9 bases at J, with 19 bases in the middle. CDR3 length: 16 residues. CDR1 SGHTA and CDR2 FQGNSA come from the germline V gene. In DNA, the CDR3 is TGTGCCAGCAGCTTAGTTTTGGGGCAGTCCCGGATTGAGCAGTTCTTC. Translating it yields CASSLVLGQSRIEQFF.

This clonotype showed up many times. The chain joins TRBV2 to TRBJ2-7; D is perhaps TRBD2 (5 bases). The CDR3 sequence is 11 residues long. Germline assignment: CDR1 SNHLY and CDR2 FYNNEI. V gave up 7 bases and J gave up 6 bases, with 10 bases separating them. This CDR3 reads CASNGGGEQYF. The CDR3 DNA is TGTGCCAGCAATGGAGGAGGCGAGCAGTACTTC.

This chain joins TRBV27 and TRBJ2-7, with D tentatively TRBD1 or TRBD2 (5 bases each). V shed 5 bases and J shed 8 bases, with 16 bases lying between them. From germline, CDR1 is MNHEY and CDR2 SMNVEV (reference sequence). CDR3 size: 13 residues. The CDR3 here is CASSPEVRGQQYF. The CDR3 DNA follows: TGTGCCAGCAGTCCCGAAGTCCGGGGACAGCAGTACTTC.

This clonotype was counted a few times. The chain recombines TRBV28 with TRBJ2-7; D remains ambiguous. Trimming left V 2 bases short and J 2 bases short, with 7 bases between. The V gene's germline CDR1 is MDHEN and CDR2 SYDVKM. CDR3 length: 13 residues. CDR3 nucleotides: TGTGCCAGCAGTTTAATGCCCCCCTACGAGCAGTACTTC. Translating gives CASSLMPPYEQYF.

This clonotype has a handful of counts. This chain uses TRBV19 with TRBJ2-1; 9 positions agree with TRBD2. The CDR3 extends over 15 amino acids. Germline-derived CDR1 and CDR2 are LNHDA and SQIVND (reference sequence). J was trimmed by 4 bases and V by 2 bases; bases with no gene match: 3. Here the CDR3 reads CASSINSGSYNEQFF. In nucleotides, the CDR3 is TGTGCCAGTAGTATAAATAGCGGGAGTTACAATGAGCAGTTCTTC.

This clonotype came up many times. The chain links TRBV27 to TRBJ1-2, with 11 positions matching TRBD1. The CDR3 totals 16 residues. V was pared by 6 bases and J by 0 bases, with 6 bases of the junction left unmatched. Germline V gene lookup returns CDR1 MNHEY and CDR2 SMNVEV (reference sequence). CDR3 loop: CASRPDRGRANYGYTF. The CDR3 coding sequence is TGTGCCAGCAGACCGGACAGGGGGCGGGCTAACTATGGCTACACCTTC.

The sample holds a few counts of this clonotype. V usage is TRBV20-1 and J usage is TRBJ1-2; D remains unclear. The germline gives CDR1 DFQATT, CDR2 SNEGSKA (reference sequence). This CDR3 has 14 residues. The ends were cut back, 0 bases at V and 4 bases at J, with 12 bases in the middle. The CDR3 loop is CSARDPGRLYGYTF. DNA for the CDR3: TGCAGTGCTAGAGATCCCGGACGGCTCTATGGCTACACCTTC.

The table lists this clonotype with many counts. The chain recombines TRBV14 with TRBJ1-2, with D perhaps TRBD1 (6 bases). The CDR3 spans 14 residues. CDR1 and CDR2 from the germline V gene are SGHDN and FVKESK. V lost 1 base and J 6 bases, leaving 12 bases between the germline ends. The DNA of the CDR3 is TGTGCCAGCAGCCAAGTGGGGGGCACCGATGGCTACACCTTC. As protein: CASSQVGGTDGYTF.

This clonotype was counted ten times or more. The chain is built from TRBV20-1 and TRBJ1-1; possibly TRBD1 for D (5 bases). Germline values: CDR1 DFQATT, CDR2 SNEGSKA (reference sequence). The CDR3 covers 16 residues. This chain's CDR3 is CSAYDPGTKLDTEAFF. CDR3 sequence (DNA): TGCAGCGCCTATGACCCAGGGACGAAACTGGACACTGAAGCTTTCTTT.

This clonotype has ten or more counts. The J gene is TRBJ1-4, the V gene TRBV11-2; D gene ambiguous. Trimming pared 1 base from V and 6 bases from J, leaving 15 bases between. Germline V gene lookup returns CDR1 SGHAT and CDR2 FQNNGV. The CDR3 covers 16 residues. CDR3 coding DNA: TGTGCCAGCAGCTTAGTTATTACCGGGAGGCATGAAAAACTGTTTTTT. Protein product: CASSLVITGRHEKLFF.

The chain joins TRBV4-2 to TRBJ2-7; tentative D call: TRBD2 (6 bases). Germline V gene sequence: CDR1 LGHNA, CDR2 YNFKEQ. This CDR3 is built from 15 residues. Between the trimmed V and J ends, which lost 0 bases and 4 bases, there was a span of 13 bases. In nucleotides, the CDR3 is TGTGCCAGCAGCCAAGATGCTGCAGGGAGGTACGAGCAGTACTTC. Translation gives CASSQDAAGRYEQYF.

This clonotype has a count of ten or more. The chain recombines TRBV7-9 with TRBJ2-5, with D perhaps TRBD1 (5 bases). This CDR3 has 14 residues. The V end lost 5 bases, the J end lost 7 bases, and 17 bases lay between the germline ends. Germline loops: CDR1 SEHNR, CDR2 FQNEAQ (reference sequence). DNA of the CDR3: TGTGCCAGCAGCGTAGGGGCAGGCAGCAGGACCCAGTACTTC. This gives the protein CASSVGAGSRTQYF.

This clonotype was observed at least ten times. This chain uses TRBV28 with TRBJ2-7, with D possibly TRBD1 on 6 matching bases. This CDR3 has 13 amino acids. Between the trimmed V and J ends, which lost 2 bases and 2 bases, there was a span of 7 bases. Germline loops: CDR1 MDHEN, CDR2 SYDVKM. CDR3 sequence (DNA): TGTGCCAGCAGTTTAGAGGGGGCCTACGAGCAGTACTTC. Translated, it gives CASSLEGAYEQYF. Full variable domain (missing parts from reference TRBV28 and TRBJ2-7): DVKVTQSSRYLVKRTGEKVFLECVQDMDHENMFWYRQDPGLGLRLIYFSYDVKMKEKGDIPEGYSVSREKKERFSLILESASTNQTSMYLCASSLEGAYEQYFGPGTRLTVT.

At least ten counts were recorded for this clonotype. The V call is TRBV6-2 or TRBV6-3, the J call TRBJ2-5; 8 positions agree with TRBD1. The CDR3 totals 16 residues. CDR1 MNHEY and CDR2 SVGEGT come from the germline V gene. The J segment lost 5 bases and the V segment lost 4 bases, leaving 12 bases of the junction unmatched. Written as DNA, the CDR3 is TGTGCCAGCAGTTTCACTCCCGGACAGGGCCGGGAGACCCAGTACTTC. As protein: CASSFTPGQGRETQYF.

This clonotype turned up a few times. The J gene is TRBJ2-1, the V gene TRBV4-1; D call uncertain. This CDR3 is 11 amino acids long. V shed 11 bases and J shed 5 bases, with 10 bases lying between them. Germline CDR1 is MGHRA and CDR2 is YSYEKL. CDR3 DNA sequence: TGCGCCTCAAACGGACACAATGAGCAGTTCTTC. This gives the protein CASNGHNEQFF.

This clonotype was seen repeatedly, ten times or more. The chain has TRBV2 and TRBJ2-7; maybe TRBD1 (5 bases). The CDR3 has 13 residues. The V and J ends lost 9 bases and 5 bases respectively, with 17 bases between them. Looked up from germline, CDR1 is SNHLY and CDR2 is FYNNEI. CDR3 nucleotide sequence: TGTGCCAGAAGGTTTCAGGGTTCCCACGAGCAGTACTTC. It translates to CARRFQGSHEQYF.

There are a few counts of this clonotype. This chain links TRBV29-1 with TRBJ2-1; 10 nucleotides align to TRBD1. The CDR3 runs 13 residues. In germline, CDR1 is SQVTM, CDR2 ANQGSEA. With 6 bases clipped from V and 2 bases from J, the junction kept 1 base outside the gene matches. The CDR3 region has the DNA TGCAGCGTGGGACAGGGGACCTACAATGAGCAGTTCTTC. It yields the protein CSVGQGTYNEQFF.

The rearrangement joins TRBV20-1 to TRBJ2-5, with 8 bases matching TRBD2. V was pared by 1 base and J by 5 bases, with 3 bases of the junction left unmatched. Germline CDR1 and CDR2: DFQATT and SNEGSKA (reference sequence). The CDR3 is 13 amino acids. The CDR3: CSARGSGTETQYF. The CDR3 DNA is TGCAGTGCTAGAGGTAGCGGGACCGAGACCCAGTACTTC.

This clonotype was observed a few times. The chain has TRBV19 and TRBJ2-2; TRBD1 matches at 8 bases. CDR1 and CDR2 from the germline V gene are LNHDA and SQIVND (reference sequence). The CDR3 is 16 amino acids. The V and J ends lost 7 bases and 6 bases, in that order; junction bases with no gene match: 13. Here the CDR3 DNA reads TGTGCCAGTACCCAATGGGGTCAGGGGGCCGCCGGGGAGCTGTTTTTT. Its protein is CASTQWGQGAAGELFF.

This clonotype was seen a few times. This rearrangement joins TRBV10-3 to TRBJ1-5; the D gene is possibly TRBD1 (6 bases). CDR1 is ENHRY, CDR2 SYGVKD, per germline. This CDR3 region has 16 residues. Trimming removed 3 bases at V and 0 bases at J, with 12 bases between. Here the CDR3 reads CAISDSGDYSNQPQHF. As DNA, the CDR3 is TGTGCCATCAGTGATTCAGGGGATTATAGCAATCAGCCCCAGCATTTT.

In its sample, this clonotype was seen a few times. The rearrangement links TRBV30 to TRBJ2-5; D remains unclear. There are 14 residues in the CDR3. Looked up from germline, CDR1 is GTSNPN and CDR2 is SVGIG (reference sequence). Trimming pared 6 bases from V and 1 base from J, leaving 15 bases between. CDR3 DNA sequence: TGTGCCTGCAACTTTCGGACCTTCCAAGAGACCCAGTACTTC. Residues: CACNFRTFQETQYF.

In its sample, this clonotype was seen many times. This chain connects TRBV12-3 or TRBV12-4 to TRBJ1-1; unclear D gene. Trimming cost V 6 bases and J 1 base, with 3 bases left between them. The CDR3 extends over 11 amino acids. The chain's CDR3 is CASRKNTEAFF. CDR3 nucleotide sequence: TGTGCCAGCAGGAAGAACACTGAAGCTTTCTTT.

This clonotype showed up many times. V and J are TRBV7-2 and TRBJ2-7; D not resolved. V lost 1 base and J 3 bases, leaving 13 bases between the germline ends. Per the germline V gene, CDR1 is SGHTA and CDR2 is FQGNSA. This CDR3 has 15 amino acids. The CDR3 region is CASSLGATTYYEQYF. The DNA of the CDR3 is TGTGCCAGCAGCTTAGGCGCTACTACTTACTACGAGCAGTACTTC.

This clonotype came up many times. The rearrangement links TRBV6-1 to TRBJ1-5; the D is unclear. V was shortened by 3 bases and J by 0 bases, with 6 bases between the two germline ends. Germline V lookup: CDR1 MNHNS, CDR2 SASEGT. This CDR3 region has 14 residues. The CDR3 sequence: CASSEQYSNQPQHF. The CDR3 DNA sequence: TGTGCCAGCAGTGAGCAATATAGCAATCAGCCCCAGCATTTT.

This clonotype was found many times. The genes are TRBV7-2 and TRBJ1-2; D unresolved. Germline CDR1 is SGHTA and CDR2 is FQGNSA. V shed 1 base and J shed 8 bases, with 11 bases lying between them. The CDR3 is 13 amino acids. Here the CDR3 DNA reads TGTGCCAGCAGCTTAGACCCGGCGAGCGGCTACACCTTC. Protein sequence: CASSLDPASGYTF.

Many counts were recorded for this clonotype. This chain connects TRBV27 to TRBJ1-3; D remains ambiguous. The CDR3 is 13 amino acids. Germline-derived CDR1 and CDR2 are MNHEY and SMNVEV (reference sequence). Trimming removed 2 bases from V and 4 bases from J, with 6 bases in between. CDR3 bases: TGTGCCAGCAGTTTACACGGAGGAAACACCATATATTTT. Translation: CASSLHGGNTIYF.